These T cell receptor beta chains were read from a single sample in a study of T-cell memory formation after mild COVID-19. TCRdb used MiXCR to reprocess the 5' RACE reads, holding one entry per CDR3 protein. The table includes roughly 200,000 distinct CDR3 sequences, 15% to 20% detected once. The source material was PBMCs or a T cell subset sorted from them (not recorded which). Receptors originate from an adult woman who had mild COVID-19 (a few samples of this study predate the infection). Cell type and time point are not known. Both conserved end residues are part of each CDR3. The D gene is left open where the match is weak. Not every row has a clone size; where given, it reads once, few, many or a size class.

j_gene	v_gene	d_gene	abundance	CDR3nt	CDR3aa
TRBJ1-2	TRBV7-9	NA	NA	TGTGCCAGCAGCTTGGGGGAAACGGCCTATGGCTACACCTTC	CASSLGETAYGYTF
TRBJ2-2	TRBV19	NA	NA	TGTGCCAGTAGTAAGGCCAGACCGAACACCGGGGAGCTGTTTTTT	CASSKARPNTGELFF
TRBJ2-3	TRBV29-1	NA	many	TGCAGCGTTGGAGGCCAAAGCACAGATACGCAGTATTTT	CSVGGQSTDTQYF
TRBJ1-6	TRBV27	NA	few	TGTGCCAGCAAAATTAACAGGGATTCCTATAATTCACCCCTCCACTTT	CASKINRDSYNSPLHF
TRBJ2-3	TRBV5-1	TRBD2	few	TGCGCCAGCATGCGACAGTCGGGGGGGAGCGATACGCAGTATTTT	CASMRQSGGSDTQYF
TRBJ2-1	TRBV4-1	NA	few	TGCGCCAGCAGCCAAACCTACGCCGATGAGCAGTTCTTC	CASSQTYADEQFF
TRBJ1-2	TRBV3-1	NA	NA	TGTGCCACCTCACGGCAAACTAACTATGGCTACACCTTC	CATSRQTNYGYTF
TRBJ2-7	TRBV5-1	NA	NA	TGCGCCAGCAGCTTGGAAGGATCCTTCGGGAGAGAGCAGTACTTC	CASSLEGSFGREQYF
TRBJ1-1	TRBV12-3/TRBV12-4	NA	NA	TGTGCCAGCAGTCCTACCGGGAGGTCCACTGAAGCTTTCTTT	CASSPTGRSTEAFF
TRBJ1-6	TRBV12-3/TRBV12-4	TRBD1	NA	TGTGCCAGCAGCGGACAGGGACTCAATTCACCCCTCCACTTT	CASSGQGLNSPLHF